The present T cell receptor (beta chain) was sequenced within a study of blood T cell repertoires in COVID-19. Study-level background: T cells, B-cell-depleted T cells, or PBMCs supplied cDNA or gDNA.

This clone was seen only a few times. Libraries were prepared by immunoSEQ multiplex PCR; TCRdb keeps only in-frame clonotypes and omits some of them. Here the sample spans around 100,000 clones, roughly 92% being singletons. J was trimmed by 4 bases and V by 4 bases; bases with no gene match: 3. CDR3 length: 16 amino acids. Germline V gene lookup returns CDR1 SGHTS and CDR2 YDEGEE. The TCR originated in a man aged 50 to 59 with active COVID-19. Sequences were obtained from peripheral blood. The chain recombines TRBV5-8 with TRBJ2-2, with 14 bases aligning to TRBD2. CDR3 sequence reads: CASSVTSGRVTGELFF. The DNA of the CDR3 is TGTGCCAGCAGCGTGACTAGCGGGAGGGTCACCGGGGAGCTGTTTTTT.